These T cell receptor beta chains were read from a single sample in a study of T cells in Graves' hyperthyroidism and ophthalmopathy. One entry per CDR3 protein results from TCRdb running MiXCR on the multiplex PCR reads. This repertoire shows roughly 720,000 distinct CDR3 sequences, 15% to 20% found once; its top ten account for roughly 16%. Sequencing was carried out using blood. Source of these receptors: a man aged 45-65 years with Graves' hyperthyroidism. Each CDR3 is given with its conserved first and last residue. D genes are given only for firm matches. Only part of the rows carry a size: once, few, many, or a class if the clone is expanded.

abundance	d_gene	v_gene	j_gene	CDR3nt	CDR3aa
NA	TRBD2	TRBV5-6	TRBJ2-1	TGTGCCAGCAGCTCCGACCCGGGGGGGAGTAGGAATGAGCAGTTCTTC	CASSSDPGGSRNEQFF
many	NA	TRBV6-1	TRBJ2-7	TGTGCCAGCACCGGTACGGGACAGCAGTACTTC	CASTGTGQQYF
NA	NA	TRBV6-1	TRBJ1-1	TGTGCCAGCAGCGACGGACGGCTGATTGAAGCTTTCTTT	CASSDGRLIEAFF
few	TRBD1	TRBV6-1	TRBJ1-5	TGTGCCAGCCGAAGGACAGGGGATATTCAGCCCCAGCATTTT	CASRRTGDIQPQHF
many	NA	TRBV28	TRBJ2-1	TGTGCCAGCAGTTCCCCATCAAAGCGCCCGGGTAGCTCCTACAATGAGCAGTTCTTC	CASSSPSKRPGSSYNEQFF
few	NA	TRBV18	TRBJ1-3	TGTGCCAGCTCCCACGGCCCGACATTCGTCTCTGGAAACACCATATATTTT	CASSHGPTFVSGNTIYF
many	NA	TRBV30	TRBJ1-2	TGTGCCAGCCGCCGGGACCTCCGGGGCTACACCTTC	CASRRDLRGYTF
few	TRBD1	TRBV10-3	TRBJ2-3	TGTGCCATCATGGGACAGGGGGGTGCAGATACGCAGTATTTT	CAIMGQGGADTQYF
many	TRBD1	TRBV11-2	TRBJ1-1	TGTGCCAGCAGCCCCGGGACAGATGAAGCTTTCTTT	CASSPGTDEAFF
NA	TRBD2	TRBV5-1	TRBJ2-1	TGCGCCAGCAGCTTGGCGGCGGGAGCAGATGAGCAGTTCTTC	CASSLAAGADEQFF
many	NA	TRBV10-3	TRBJ2-1	TGTGCCATCGCCGGATTCTACAATGAGCAGTTCTTC	CAIAGFYNEQFF
NA	NA	TRBV12-3/TRBV12-4	TRBJ1-2	TGTGCCAGCCTCGGGGCGGCTAAAGGCTATGGCTACACCTTC	CASLGAAKGYGYTF
many	NA	TRBV28	TRBJ2-1	TGTGCCACCTCATCTTTGGGGAGCGGCAATGAGCAGTTCTTC	CATSSLGSGNEQFF
few	TRBD1	TRBV4-1	TRBJ1-2	TGCGCCAGCAGCCGGATAAGGCCTCCGGACAGGGGATTCTATGGCTACACCTTC	CASSRIRPPDRGFYGYTF
many	TRBD1	TRBV30	TRBJ2-7	TGTGCCGGACAGGTTAGTCTCTCCTACGAGCAGTACTTC	CAGQVSLSYEQYF
many	TRBD2	TRBV20-1	TRBJ2-1	TGCAGTGCTAGCCCACTAGGACTAGAGGACAATGAGCAGTTCTTC	CSASPLGLEDNEQFF
NA	NA	TRBV27	TRBJ1-1	TGTGCCAGCAGTTTATCAAGGGCGTCGAACACTGAAGCTTTCTTT	CASSLSRASNTEAFF
few	NA	TRBV19	TRBJ2-5	TGTGCCACCAAGCAAGAGACCCAGTACTTC	CATKQETQYF
few	NA	TRBV29-1	TRBJ2-1	TGCAGCGTGCCCCCTGGACAGTGGAACAATGAGCAGTTCTTC	CSVPPGQWNNEQFF
many	NA	TRBV12-3/TRBV12-4	TRBJ2-7	TGTGCCAGCAGCCCGGACTGGATAGAGCAGTACTTC	CASSPDWIEQYF
many	NA	TRBV7-2	TRBJ1-1	TGTGCCAGCAGCTTCGCCGTCGGAAACACTGAAGCTTTCTTT	CASSFAVGNTEAFF
many	NA	TRBV5-1	TRBJ2-7	TGCGCCAGCAGCTTGGAGGCATTCTACGAGCAGTACTTC	CASSLEAFYEQYF
few	NA	TRBV10-2	TRBJ2-7	TGCGCCAGCAGTGATATACACGAGCAGTACTTC	CASSDIHEQYF
NA	NA	TRBV4-3	TRBJ1-4	TGCGCCAGCAGCCAAGATAGGGGTCTCACTAATGAAAAACTGTTTTTT	CASSQDRGLTNEKLFF
few	NA	TRBV4-1	TRBJ2-7	TGCGCCAGCAGCCAATTACCGACCGCGAAGGAGCAGTACTTC	CASSQLPTAKEQYF
few	NA	TRBV29-1	TRBJ1-1	TGCAGCGTAGGGGCCACTGAAGCTTTCTTT	CSVGATEAFF
many	NA	TRBV2	TRBJ2-7	TGTGCCAGCAGACGGGACTTTAGCTCCTACGAGCAGTACTTC	CASRRDFSSYEQYF
NA	TRBD1	TRBV12-3/TRBV12-4	TRBJ2-2	TGTGCCAGCAACTTAGGGGGACAGCCGAACACCGGGGAGCTGTTTTTT	CASNLGGQPNTGELFF
NA	NA	TRBV29-1	TRBJ1-3	TGCAGCGTTGCCAGTTCGGGAAACACCATATATTTT	CSVASSGNTIYF
few	NA	TRBV29-1	TRBJ1-1	TGCAGCGTTGAACAGTCGGACACTGAAGCTTTCTTT	CSVEQSDTEAFF